The 14 T cell receptor beta chains presented below share a single source sample, sequenced in a study of cytomegalovirus exposure and HLA in healthy donors. Profiling relied on immunoSEQ multiplex PCR, and the TCRdb table lists in-frame clones only, not all of them. Here the sample spans approximately 210,000 clones, roughly 88% being singletons. The sequencing sample was made of PBMCs. Receptor source: a woman between 18 and 29 years old in good health and CMV-seronegative.

The chain employs TRBV2 and TRBJ1-3; D is undetermined. Germline V CDR1 and CDR2: SNHLY, FYNNEI. Trimming shortened V by 7 bases and J by 5 bases, and 6 bases separated the two germline ends. This CDR3 is built from 11 residues. The CDR3 protein is CASTPRNTIYF. CDR3 coding DNA: TGTGCCAGCACCCCCAGAAACACCATATATTTT.

The V gene is TRBV7-8, the J gene TRBJ2-5, with 7 nucleotides matching TRBD2. Germline-derived CDR1 and CDR2 are SGHVS and FQNEAQ. The CDR3 covers 15 residues. V was pared by 6 bases and J by 1 base, with 8 bases of the junction left unmatched. The CDR3 DNA sequence: TGTGCCAGCAGTTGGGGGGGAGGAACCCAAGAGACCCAGTACTTC. It translates to CASSWGGGTQETQYF.

The chain recombines TRBV28 with TRBJ1-2; 9 positions agree with TRBD1. This CDR3 is built from 14 residues. Germline V CDR1 and CDR2: MDHEN, SYDVKM. The J segment lost 6 bases and the V segment lost 5 bases, leaving 7 bases of the junction unmatched. The DNA for the CDR3 is TGTGCCAGCAGTACTGGACAGGGGTCGGATGGCTACACCTTC. It encodes CASSTGQGSDGYTF.

This sequence joins TRBV7-9 and TRBJ2-1; tentative D call: TRBD2 (5 bases). Germline CDR1 reads SEHNR; CDR2 reads FQNEAQ (reference sequence). The CDR3 is made up of 14 amino acids. V lost 3 bases and J lost 8, with 14 bases in between. In nucleotides, the CDR3 is TGTGCCAGCAGCTTTATCGCGGGTGGGTATGAGCAGTTCTTC. It encodes CASSFIAGGYEQFF.

The chain couples TRBV28 to TRBJ2-2, with 8 positions matching TRBD2. Unmatched junction bases numbered 11, after V lost 6 bases and J lost 5 bases. CDR3 size: 16 residues. The germline V gene has CDR1 MDHEN and CDR2 SYDVKM. CDR3 bases: TGTGCCAGCAGGACACCAGGGACTAGTCGGACCGGGGAGCTGTTTTTT. It specifies CASRTPGTSRTGELFF.

The J gene is TRBJ2-7, the V gene TRBV14; D is perhaps TRBD1 (5 bases). V was pared by 2 bases and J by 0 bases, with 29 bases between. Germline CDR1 SGHDN, CDR2 FVKESK. The CDR3 runs to 21 residues. In DNA, the CDR3 is TGTGCCAGCAGCCAAAAGCGCCTTGACGCCGAACAGGTTTCCAGCTCCTACGAGCAGTACTTC. Protein sequence: CASSQKRLDAEQVSSSYEQYF. Complete variable domain (other parts from reference TRBV14 and TRBJ2-7): EAGVTQFPSHSVIEKGQTVTLRCDPISGHDNLYWYRRVMGKEIKFLLHFVKESKQDESGMPNNRFLAERTGGTYSTLKVQPAELEDSGVYFCASSQKRLDAEQVSSSYEQYFGPGTRLTVT.

The chain employs TRBV19 and TRBJ2-7; 14 nucleotides match TRBD2. V dropped 1 base and J dropped 5; count of bases not matched to a gene: 7. The germline V gene has CDR1 LNHDA and CDR2 SQIVND (reference sequence). The CDR3 runs to 17 residues. The CDR3 is CASSIGGLAGAVDEQYF. CDR3 bases: TGTGCCAGTAGTATAGGGGGACTAGCGGGAGCCGTTGACGAGCAGTACTTC.

The V gene is TRBV27, the J gene TRBJ2-7; TRBD2 aligns across 7 bases. The junction had 8 bases not matched to a gene; V was cut back by 8 bases and J by 4 bases. The CDR3 totals 13 residues. Germline V gene lookup returns CDR1 MNHEY and CDR2 SMNVEV (reference sequence). The CDR3 nucleotides are TGTGCCAGCCGGGGCGGGGGACCATACGAGCAGTACTTC. Its translation is CASRGGGPYEQYF.

The rearrangement uses TRBV6-1 and TRBJ2-3; TRBD1 might be the D (6 bases). There are 14 residues in the CDR3. V lost 6 bases and J lost 3, with 13 bases in between. Germline lookup yields CDR1 MNHNS and CDR2 SASEGT. The CDR3 DNA reads TGTGCCAGCAGAGCACTACAGGGTACAGATACGCAGTATTTT. Translated, it gives CASRALQGTDTQYF.

The chain joins TRBV30 to TRBJ2-1; the match to TRBD1 covers 11 bases. The CDR3 loop spans 15 amino acids. Germline V gene sequence: CDR1 GTSNPN, CDR2 SVGIG (reference sequence). The junction had 8 bases not matched to a gene; V was cut back by 2 bases and J by 8 bases. CDR3 sequence (DNA): TGTGCCTGGAGTTCGGGACAGGGGGGGATCGATGAGCAGTTCTTC. Protein: CAWSSGQGGIDEQFF.

The rearrangement links TRBV7-9 to TRBJ2-7; 7 bases are shared with TRBD2. V shed 5 bases, J shed 2 bases, and the junction held 9 bases outside the gene matches. Germline V CDR1 and CDR2: SEHNR, FQNEAQ (reference sequence). This CDR3 contains 15 residues. The CDR3: CASSSRWGGAYEQYF. The CDR3 DNA sequence: TGTGCCAGCAGCAGCCGGTGGGGGGGGGCCTACGAGCAGTACTTC.

The V call is TRBV29-1, the J call TRBJ2-2; perhaps TRBD1 as D (5 bases). Looked up from germline, CDR1 is SQVTM and CDR2 is ANQGSEA. Trimming removed 4 bases at V and 3 bases at J, with 6 bases between. CDR3 length: 12 residues. The CDR3 DNA sequence: TGCAGCGTTGGACAGCACACCGGGGAGCTGTTTTTT. Protein product: CSVGQHTGELFF.

The genes are TRBV11-2 and TRBJ1-1, with no clear D. The V gene lost 5 bases and the J gene lost 11 bases, with 18 bases spanning the gap. Germline CDR1 SGHAT, CDR2 FQNNGV. This CDR3 region has 13 residues. CDR3 in DNA: TGTGCCAGCAGCGGCCTGAGAGGGCGAGAGGCTTTCTTT. Its translation is CASSGLRGREAFF.

The chain joins TRBV5-4 to TRBJ2-7; 8 bases are shared with TRBD1. The CDR3 contains 15 residues. Germline loops: CDR1 SGHNT, CDR2 YYREEE (reference sequence). V trimming: 5 bases; J trimming: 2 bases; junction bases outside the gene matches: 9. CDR3 DNA: TGTGCCAGCAGACCCTGGACAGGGCCCGCCTACGAGCAGTACTTC. It translates to CASRPWTGPAYEQYF. The whole variable domain, remainder taken from reference TRBV5-4 and TRBJ2-7, is ETGVTQSPTHLIKTRGQQVTLRCSSQSGHNTVSWYQQALGQGPQFIFQYYREEENGRGNFPPRFSGLQFPNYSSELNVNALELDDSALYLCASRPWTGPAYEQYFGPGTRLTVT.